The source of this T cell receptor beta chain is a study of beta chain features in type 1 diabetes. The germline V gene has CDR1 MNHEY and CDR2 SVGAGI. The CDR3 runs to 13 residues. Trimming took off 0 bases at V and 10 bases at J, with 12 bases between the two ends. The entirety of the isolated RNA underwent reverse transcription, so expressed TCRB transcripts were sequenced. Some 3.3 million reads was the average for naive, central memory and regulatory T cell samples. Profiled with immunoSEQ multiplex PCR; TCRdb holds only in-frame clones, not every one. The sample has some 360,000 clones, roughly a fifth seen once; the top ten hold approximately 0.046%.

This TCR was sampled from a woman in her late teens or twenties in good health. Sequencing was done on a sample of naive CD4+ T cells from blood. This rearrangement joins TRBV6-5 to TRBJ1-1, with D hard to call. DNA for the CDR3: TGTGCCAGCAGTTACTCGAGAGGCAGTGGAGCTTTCTTT. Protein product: CASSYSRGSGAFF.